This T cell receptor (beta chain) is from a study of blood T cell repertoires in COVID-19. Generated by immunoSEQ multiplex PCR, the TCRdb table keeps only in-frame clones and is missing some. The repertoire holds 390,000 or so clones, with about 89% as singletons. The CDR3 runs to 12 residues. V lost 6 bases and J 5 bases, leaving 10 bases between the germline ends. About this clone: The sample has other DNA sequences that encode this CDR3 too.

Sequencing was done on a sample of peripheral blood. The chain links TRBV12-3 or TRBV12-4 to TRBJ1-1; D might be TRBD1 (5 bases). The source is a young woman with COVID-19, enrolled during active disease. The chain's CDR3 is CASSPGGTEAFF. DNA of the CDR3: TGTGCCAGCAGCCCCGGGGGAACTGAAGCTTTCTTT.